This is a list of T cell receptor beta chains from one sample in a study of T cell responses to AZD1222 COVID-19 vaccine. TCRdb's table, derived via immunoSEQ multiplex PCR, lists solely in-frame clones and lacks some. The sample has roughly 97,000 clones; nearly 90% are singletons. The sequencing used peripheral blood, collected on day 0 of AZD1222 vaccination. The source of these receptors is an adult in good health. Both conserved end residues are part of each CDR3. The D gene is left open where the match is weak. Rows may omit the clone size; those that give it use once, few, many or a size class.

abundance: once
v_gene: TRBV7-8
j_gene: TRBJ2-7
d_gene: TRBD1
CDR3aa: CASSPRQGAAEQYF
CDR3nt: TGTGCCAGCAGCCCAAGACAGGGAGCAGCCGAGCAGTACTTC

abundance: -
v_gene: TRBV30
j_gene: TRBJ1-4
d_gene: -
CDR3aa: CAWRPFTAQGPDVNEKLFF
CDR3nt: TGTGCCTGGAGGCCCTTTACGGCGCAGGGCCCCGACGTTAATGAAAAACTGTTTTTT

abundance: -
v_gene: TRBV6-6
j_gene: TRBJ1-4
d_gene: TRBD1
CDR3aa: CASRRGQGEKLFF
CDR3nt: TGTGCCAGCAGGCGGGGACAGGGAGAAAAACTGTTTTTT

abundance: -
v_gene: TRBV5-4
j_gene: TRBJ2-1
d_gene: -
CDR3aa: CASSLLGSGEQFF
CDR3nt: TGTGCCAGCAGCCTCCTGGGGTCTGGTGAGCAGTTCTTC

abundance: -
v_gene: TRBV6-1
j_gene: TRBJ1-1
d_gene: TRBD1
CDR3aa: CATQPQGTEAFF
CDR3nt: TGTGCCACTCAACCACAGGGGACTGAAGCTTTCTTT

abundance: few
v_gene: TRBV20-1
j_gene: TRBJ1-4
d_gene: -
CDR3aa: CSASEGSNEKLFF
CDR3nt: TGCAGTGCTAGTGAGGGGTCTAATGAAAAACTGTTTTTT

abundance: -
v_gene: TRBV7-6
j_gene: TRBJ2-1
d_gene: -
CDR3aa: CASSYGASGHNEQFF
CDR3nt: TGTGCCAGCAGCTATGGGGCTAGTGGACACAATGAGCAGTTCTTC

abundance: -
v_gene: TRBV18
j_gene: TRBJ2-6
d_gene: -
CDR3aa: CASSPRQISSGANVLTF
CDR3nt: TGTGCCAGCTCTCCCAGACAGATCAGCTCTGGGGCCAACGTCCTGACTTTC

abundance: -
v_gene: TRBV27
j_gene: TRBJ1-5
d_gene: -
CDR3aa: CASSLLGQGGQPQHF
CDR3nt: TGTGCCAGCAGTTTATTAGGGCAGGGCGGACAGCCCCAGCATTTT

abundance: -
v_gene: TRBV27
j_gene: TRBJ1-2
d_gene: -
CDR3aa: CASSITLGAGYTF
CDR3nt: TGTGCCAGCAGTATCACCCTGGGTGCTGGCTACACCTTC

abundance: -
v_gene: TRBV11-3
j_gene: TRBJ1-1
d_gene: -
CDR3aa: CASSLEARAEAFF
CDR3nt: TGTGCCAGCAGCTTAGAGGCGCGGGCTGAAGCTTTCTTT

abundance: -
v_gene: TRBV5-4
j_gene: TRBJ1-4
d_gene: TRBD1
CDR3aa: CASRETGGGNEKLFF
CDR3nt: TGTGCCAGCAGGGAAACAGGGGGTGGGAATGAAAAACTGTTTTTT

abundance: -
v_gene: TRBV4-2
j_gene: TRBJ1-2
d_gene: TRBD1
CDR3aa: CASSQEDRGNYGYTF
CDR3nt: TGTGCCAGCAGCCAAGAGGACAGGGGTAACTATGGCTACACCTTC

abundance: -
v_gene: TRBV28
j_gene: TRBJ1-4
d_gene: -
CDR3aa: CASSSTGGSTNEKLFF
CDR3nt: TGTGCCAGCAGTTCGACCGGGGGGTCAACTAATGAAAAACTGTTTTTT

abundance: -
v_gene: TRBV29-1
j_gene: TRBJ2-2
d_gene: TRBD1
CDR3aa: CSALRPGTENTGELFF
CDR3nt: TGCAGCGCACTACGTCCCGGGACAGAAAACACCGGGGAGCTGTTTTTT

abundance: -
v_gene: TRBV7-8
j_gene: TRBJ1-6
d_gene: TRBD1
CDR3aa: CASSLAGGKHSPLHF
CDR3nt: TGTGCCAGCAGCTTAGCAGGGGGCAAACATTCACCCCTCCACTTT

abundance: -
v_gene: TRBV19
j_gene: TRBJ1-2
d_gene: -
CDR3aa: CASSIGLNYGYTF
CDR3nt: TGTGCCAGTAGTATAGGCCTTAACTATGGCTACACCTTC

abundance: -
v_gene: TRBV5-4
j_gene: TRBJ2-1
d_gene: TRBD2
CDR3aa: CASSHGERGPEQFF
CDR3nt: TGTGCCAGCAGCCATGGAGAGCGGGGGCCGGAGCAGTTCTTC

abundance: -
v_gene: TRBV5-1
j_gene: TRBJ1-1
d_gene: TRBD1
CDR3aa: CASSYGQGNTEAFF
CDR3nt: TGCGCCAGCAGCTACGGACAGGGGAACACTGAAGCTTTCTTT

abundance: once
v_gene: TRBV19
j_gene: TRBJ2-6
d_gene: TRBD1
CDR3aa: CASSQRGPSNSGANVLTF
CDR3nt: TGTGCCAGTAGTCAGAGGGGGCCGAGTAACTCTGGGGCCAACGTCCTGACTTTC

abundance: -
v_gene: TRBV4-1
j_gene: TRBJ1-2
d_gene: TRBD1
CDR3aa: CASSQEVGRGTVLANYGYTF
CDR3nt: TGCGCCAGCAGCCAAGAGGTGGGCAGGGGGACCGTTTTAGCTAACTATGGCTACACCTTC

abundance: few
v_gene: TRBV28
j_gene: TRBJ1-1
d_gene: -
CDR3aa: CASSLFYRADTEAFF
CDR3nt: TGTGCCAGCAGTTTATTTTACAGGGCGGACACTGAAGCTTTCTTT

abundance: -
v_gene: TRBV19
j_gene: TRBJ1-4
d_gene: -
CDR3aa: CASSPTGEATNEKLFF
CDR3nt: TGTGCCAGTAGTCCGACCGGGGAAGCAACTAATGAAAAACTGTTTTTT

abundance: -
v_gene: TRBV15
j_gene: TRBJ1-5
d_gene: -
CDR3aa: CATSRDHNQPQHF
CDR3nt: TGTGCCACCAGCAGAGACCACAATCAGCCCCAGCATTTT

abundance: -
v_gene: TRBV4-1
j_gene: TRBJ1-1
d_gene: TRBD1
CDR3aa: CASSHTDRQNTEAFF
CDR3nt: TGCGCCAGCAGCCACACGGACAGGCAGAACACTGAAGCTTTCTTT

abundance: few
v_gene: TRBV4-1
j_gene: TRBJ2-7
d_gene: -
CDR3aa: CASSHYQGEAYEQYF
CDR3nt: TGCGCCAGCAGCCACTACCAAGGGGAGGCCTACGAGCAGTACTTC

abundance: -
v_gene: TRBV10-2
j_gene: TRBJ2-5
d_gene: -
CDR3aa: CASSAPRGGLYQETQYF
CDR3nt: TGCGCCAGCAGTGCCCCCCGAGGCGGCCTGTACCAAGAGACCCAGTACTTC

abundance: -
v_gene: TRBV5-8
j_gene: TRBJ2-7
d_gene: -
CDR3aa: CASSLLMGPEQYF
CDR3nt: TGTGCCAGCAGCTTGTTAATGGGGCCCGAGCAGTACTTC

abundance: -
v_gene: TRBV2
j_gene: TRBJ1-1
d_gene: -
CDR3aa: CASSQGTGTEAFF
CDR3nt: TGTGCCAGCTCCCAGGGAACTGGCACTGAAGCTTTCTTT

abundance: -
v_gene: TRBV19
j_gene: TRBJ1-1
d_gene: -
CDR3aa: CASSPLDRNTEAFF
CDR3nt: TGTGCCAGTAGCCCTCTGGACAGGAACACTGAAGCTTTCTTT

abundance: -
v_gene: TRBV23-1
j_gene: TRBJ2-5
d_gene: TRBD1
CDR3aa: CASEGTAPSGETQYF
CDR3nt: TGCGCCAGCGAAGGGACAGCCCCTTCAGGTGAGACCCAGTACTTC

abundance: -
v_gene: TRBV7-9
j_gene: TRBJ2-1
d_gene: TRBD2
CDR3aa: CASGERGAGSYNEQFF
CDR3nt: TGTGCCAGCGGAGAGCGGGGGGCCGGGTCCTACAATGAGCAGTTCTTC

abundance: few
v_gene: TRBV14
j_gene: TRBJ1-6
d_gene: -
CDR3aa: CASSQGRDLSPLHF
CDR3nt: TGTGCCAGCAGCCAGGGCAGGGACCTTTCACCCCTCCACTTT

abundance: -
v_gene: TRBV18
j_gene: TRBJ1-1
d_gene: -
CDR3aa: CASSPDIVNTEAFF
CDR3nt: TGTGCCAGCTCACCGGACATTGTGAACACTGAAGCTTTCTTT

abundance: once
v_gene: TRBV24-1
j_gene: TRBJ1-1
d_gene: -
CDR3aa: CATSDYGGTEAFF
CDR3nt: TGTGCCACCAGTGATTACGGGGGCACTGAAGCTTTCTTT

abundance: -
v_gene: TRBV28
j_gene: TRBJ2-5
d_gene: TRBD2
CDR3aa: CASSLRGTSALGVQETQYF
CDR3nt: TGTGCCAGCAGTTTAAGGGGGACTAGCGCGCTGGGGGTTCAAGAGACCCAGTACTTC

abundance: -
v_gene: TRBV3-1/TRBV3-2
j_gene: TRBJ2-5
d_gene: TRBD2
CDR3aa: CASSQEPGLAGGLGDRTQYF
CDR3nt: TGTGCCAGCAGCCAAGAACCGGGACTAGCGGGGGGCCTCGGTGATAGGACCCAGTACTTC

abundance: -
v_gene: TRBV18
j_gene: TRBJ1-2
d_gene: -
CDR3aa: CASSVQGPNYGYTF
CDR3nt: TGTGCCAGCTCGGTACAGGGTCCTAACTATGGCTACACCTTC

abundance: -
v_gene: TRBV24-1
j_gene: TRBJ1-5
d_gene: -
CDR3aa: CATSDLLRGLSINQPQHF
CDR3nt: TGTGCCACCAGTGATTTGCTTCGGGGGCTTAGTATCAATCAGCCCCAGCATTTT

abundance: -
v_gene: TRBV11-3
j_gene: TRBJ1-4
d_gene: -
CDR3aa: CASSSTGISEKLFF
CDR3nt: TGTGCCAGCAGCTCAACAGGGATTAGTGAAAAACTGTTTTTT